This TCR beta chain is from a study of shared clonotypes between healthy human individuals. The data were produced by immunoSEQ multiplex PCR, yet TCRdb's version contains in-frame clones alone and is incomplete. The table lists approximately 2,300,000 clones, 80% to 95% of them singletons. Study results and caveats: The naive CD4 repertoires of several donors were compared, and about 5% of clonotypes were shared. Against clonotypes common to all four donors, non-shared ones had lower generation probabilities. Sampling covered nothing but blood. Tissue TCR repertoires likely differ from those found in blood. The genetic and exposure-history diversity represented was limited by few donors.

Between the trimmed V and J ends, which lost 6 bases and 1 base, there was a span of 12 bases. Germline V CDR1 and CDR2: LGHNT, FRNRAP. CDR3 length equals 14 residues. With respect to this clone: Its specificity is not known.

The rearrangement joins TRBV12-5 to TRBJ1-1, with D maybe TRBD1 (5 bases). The receptor was derived from a man younger than 30 in good health. Some clones in this sample may be carry-over from other donors' samples. The sequenced sample consisted of naive CD4+ T cells from PBMCs. The subset was: CD45RA+ positively selected. The CDR3 nucleotides read TGTGCTAGTGGGTCCCGGGACGGGAACACTGAAGCTTTCTTT. Its translation: CASGSRDGNTEAFF.